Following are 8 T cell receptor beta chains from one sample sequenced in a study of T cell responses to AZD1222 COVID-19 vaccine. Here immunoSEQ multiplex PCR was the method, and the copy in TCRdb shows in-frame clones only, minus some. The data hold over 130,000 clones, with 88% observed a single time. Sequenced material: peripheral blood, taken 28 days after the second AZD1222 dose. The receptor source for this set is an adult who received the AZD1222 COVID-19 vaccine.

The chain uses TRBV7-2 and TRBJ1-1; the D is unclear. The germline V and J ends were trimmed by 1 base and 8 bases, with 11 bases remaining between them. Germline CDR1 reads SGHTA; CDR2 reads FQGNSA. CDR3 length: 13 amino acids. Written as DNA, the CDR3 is TGTGCCAGCAGCTTAGGTCTGACACCCGAAGCTTTCTTT. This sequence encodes CASSLGLTPEAFF. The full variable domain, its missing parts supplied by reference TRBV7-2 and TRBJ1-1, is GAGVSQSPSNKVTEKGKDVELRCDPISGHTALYWYRQSLGQGLEFLIYFQGNSAPDKSGLPSDRFSAERTGGSVSTLTIQRTQQEDSAVYLCASSLGLTPEAFFGQGTRLTVV.

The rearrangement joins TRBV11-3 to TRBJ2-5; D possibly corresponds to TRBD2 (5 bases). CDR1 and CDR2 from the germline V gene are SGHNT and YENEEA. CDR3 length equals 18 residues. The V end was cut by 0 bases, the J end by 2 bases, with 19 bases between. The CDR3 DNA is TGTGCCAGCAGCTTAGATCGGGAACCACGCGACATACAAGAGACCCAGTACTTC. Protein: CASSLDREPRDIQETQYF.

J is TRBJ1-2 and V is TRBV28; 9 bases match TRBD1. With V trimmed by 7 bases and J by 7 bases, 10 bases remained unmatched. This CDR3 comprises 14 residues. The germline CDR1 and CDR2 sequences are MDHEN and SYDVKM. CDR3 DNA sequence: TGTGCCAGCAATCAACCGGGACAGGGTGGTGGCTACACCTTC. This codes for CASNQPGQGGGYTF.

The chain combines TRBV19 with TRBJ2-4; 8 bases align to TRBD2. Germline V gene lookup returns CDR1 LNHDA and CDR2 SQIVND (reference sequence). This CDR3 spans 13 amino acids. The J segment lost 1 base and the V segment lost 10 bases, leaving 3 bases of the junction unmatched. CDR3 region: CATRGGAKNIQYF. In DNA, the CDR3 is TGTGCCACCCGGGGGGGCGCCAAAAACATTCAGTACTTC. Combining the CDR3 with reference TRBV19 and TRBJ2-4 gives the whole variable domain DGGITQSPKYLFRKEGQNVTLSCEQNLNHDAMYWYRQDPGQGLRLIYYSQIVNDFQKGDIAEGYSVSREKKESFPLTVTSAQKNPTAFYLCATRGGAKNIQYFGAGTRLSVL.

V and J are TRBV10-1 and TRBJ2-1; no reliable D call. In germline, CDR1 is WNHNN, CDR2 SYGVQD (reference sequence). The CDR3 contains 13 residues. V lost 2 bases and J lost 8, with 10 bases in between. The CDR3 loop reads CASSEALQDEQFF. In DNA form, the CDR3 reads TGCGCCAGCAGTGAGGCGCTTCAAGATGAGCAGTTCTTC.

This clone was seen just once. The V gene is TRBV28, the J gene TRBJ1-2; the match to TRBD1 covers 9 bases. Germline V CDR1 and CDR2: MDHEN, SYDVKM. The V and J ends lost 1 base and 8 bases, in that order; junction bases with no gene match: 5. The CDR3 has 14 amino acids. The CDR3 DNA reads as TGTGCCAGCAGTTTATCCGGGACAGGGTTCGGCTACACCTTC. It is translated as CASSLSGTGFGYTF.

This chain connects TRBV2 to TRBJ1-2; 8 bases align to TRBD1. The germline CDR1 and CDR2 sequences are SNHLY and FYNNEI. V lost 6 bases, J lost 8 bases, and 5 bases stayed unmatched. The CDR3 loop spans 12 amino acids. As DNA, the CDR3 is TGTGCCAGCAGCCCAGGGGGCAGGGGCTACACCTTC. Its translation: CASSPGGRGYTF.

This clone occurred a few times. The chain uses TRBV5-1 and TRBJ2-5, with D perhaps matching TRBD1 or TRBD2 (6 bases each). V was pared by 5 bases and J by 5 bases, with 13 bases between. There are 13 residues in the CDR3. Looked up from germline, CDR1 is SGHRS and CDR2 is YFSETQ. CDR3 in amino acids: CASSRGRGETQYF. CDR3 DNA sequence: TGCGCCAGCAGTCGGGGGCGAGGGGAGACCCAGTACTTC. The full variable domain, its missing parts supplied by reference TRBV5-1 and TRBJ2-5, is KAGVTQTPRYLIKTRGQQVTLSCSPISGHRSVSWYQQTPGQGLQFLFEYFSETQRNKGNFPGRFSGRQFSNSRSEMNVSTLELGDSALYLCASSRGRGETQYFGPGTRLLVL.